This TCR beta chain was identified in a study of T cells in Graves' hyperthyroidism and ophthalmopathy. Overall study findings and caveats: Most thyroid clonotypes expanded above 0.001 appeared in blood too.

Researchers amplified the TCR beta CDR3 regions from RNA transcripts. HTBI primers were used for first-round RT-PCR of the TCR CDR3. TCRdb analysed the multiplex PCR reads with MiXCR anew, one entry per CDR3 protein. This sample has approximately 400,000 distinct CDR3 sequences, with about 16% found just once. Each diagnosis was grounded in clinical symptoms, serum thyroxine and TRAb, thyroid ultrasound, and orbital computed tomography. To note about this clonotype: Its antigen is as yet unknown.

Trimming cost V 5 bases and J 10 bases; bases outside gene matches: 16. CDR1 MNHEY and CDR2 SMNVEV come from the germline V gene (reference sequence). CDR3 size: 18 residues. The V and J genes are TRBV27 and TRBJ2-1; 14 nucleotides align to TRBD2. This clonotype was obtained from a woman aged 30 to 39 with Graves' hyperthyroidism. The sequencing sample was made of blood. The CDR3 loop reads CASSPGTSGSWNHGEQFF. The CDR3 DNA sequence: TGTGCCAGCAGTCCCGGGACTAGCGGGAGTTGGAACCACGGGGAGCAGTTCTTC.